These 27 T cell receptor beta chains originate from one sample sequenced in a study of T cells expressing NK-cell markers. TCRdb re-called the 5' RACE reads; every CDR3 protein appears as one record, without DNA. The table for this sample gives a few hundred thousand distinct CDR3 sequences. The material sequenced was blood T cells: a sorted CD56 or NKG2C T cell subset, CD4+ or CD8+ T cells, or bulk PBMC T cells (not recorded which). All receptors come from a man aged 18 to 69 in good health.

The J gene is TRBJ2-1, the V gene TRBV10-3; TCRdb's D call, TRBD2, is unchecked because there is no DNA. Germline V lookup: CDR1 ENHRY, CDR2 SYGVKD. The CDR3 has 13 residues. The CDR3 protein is CAIASGAYNEQFF.

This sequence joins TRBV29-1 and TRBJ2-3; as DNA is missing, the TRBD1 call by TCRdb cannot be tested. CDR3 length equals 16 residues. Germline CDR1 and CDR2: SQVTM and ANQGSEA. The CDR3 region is CSVVFSGGYHTDTQYF.

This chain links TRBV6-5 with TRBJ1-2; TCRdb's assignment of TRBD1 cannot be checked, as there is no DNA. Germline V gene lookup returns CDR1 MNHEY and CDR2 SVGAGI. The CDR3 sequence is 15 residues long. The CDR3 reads CASSYLVDSGRGYTF.

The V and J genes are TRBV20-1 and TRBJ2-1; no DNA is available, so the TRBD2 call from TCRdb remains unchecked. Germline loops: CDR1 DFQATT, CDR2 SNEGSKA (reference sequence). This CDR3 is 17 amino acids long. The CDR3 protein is CSAPDRFGGGVGNEQFF.

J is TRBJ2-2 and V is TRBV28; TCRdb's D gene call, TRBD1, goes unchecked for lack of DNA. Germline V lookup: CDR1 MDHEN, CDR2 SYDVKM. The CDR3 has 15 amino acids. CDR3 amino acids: CASRKVGGKSGELFF.

The CDR3 region is CASSPGGPYSYEQYF. V usage is TRBV25-1 and J usage is TRBJ2-7; the D call from TCRdb, TRBD2, cannot be confirmed without DNA. The CDR3 extends over 15 amino acids. CDR1 and CDR2 from the germline V gene are MGHDK and SYGVNS.

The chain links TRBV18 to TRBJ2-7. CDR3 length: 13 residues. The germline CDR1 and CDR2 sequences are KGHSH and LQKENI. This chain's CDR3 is CASSPPGKYEQYF. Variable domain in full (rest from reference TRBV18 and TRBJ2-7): NAGVMQNPRHLVRRRGQEARLRCSPMKGHSHVYWYRQLPEEGLKFMVYLQKENIIDESGMPKERFSAEFPKEGPSILRIQQVVRGDSAAYFCASSPPGKYEQYFGPGTRLTVT.

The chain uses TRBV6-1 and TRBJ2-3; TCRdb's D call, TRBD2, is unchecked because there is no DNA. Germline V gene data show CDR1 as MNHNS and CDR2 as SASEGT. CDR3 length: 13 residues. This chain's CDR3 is CASSASGGFVQYF.

CDR3 in amino acids: CASSPDRPTGETQYF. The V call is TRBV5-1, the J call TRBJ2-5; with no DNA, the TCRdb D assignment of TRBD1 cannot be verified. The CDR3 length is 15 residues. Germline V gene data show CDR1 as SGHRS and CDR2 as YFSETQ.

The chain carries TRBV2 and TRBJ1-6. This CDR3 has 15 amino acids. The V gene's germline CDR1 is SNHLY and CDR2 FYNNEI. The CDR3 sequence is CASRGGDGVNSPLHF.

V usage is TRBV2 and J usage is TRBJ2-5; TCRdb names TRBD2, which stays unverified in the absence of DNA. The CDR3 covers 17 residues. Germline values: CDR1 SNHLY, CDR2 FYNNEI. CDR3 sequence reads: CASSEARLAGGSETQYF.

This CDR3 reads CASSSAGGIYGYTF. This chain connects TRBV27 to TRBJ1-2. Germline V CDR1 and CDR2: MNHEY, SMNVEV (reference sequence). The CDR3 covers 14 residues.

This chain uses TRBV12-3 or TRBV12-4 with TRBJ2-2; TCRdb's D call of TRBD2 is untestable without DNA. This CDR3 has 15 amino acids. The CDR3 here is CASRARGVRTGELFF.

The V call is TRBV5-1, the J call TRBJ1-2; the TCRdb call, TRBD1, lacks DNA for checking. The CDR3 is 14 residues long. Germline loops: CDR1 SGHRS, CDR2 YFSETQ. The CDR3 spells CASSPRDGVYGYTF.

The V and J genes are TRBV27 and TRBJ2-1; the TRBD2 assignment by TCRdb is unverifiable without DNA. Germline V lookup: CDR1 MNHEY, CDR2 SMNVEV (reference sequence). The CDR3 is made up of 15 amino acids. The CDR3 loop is CASSLRGVGLSEQFF.

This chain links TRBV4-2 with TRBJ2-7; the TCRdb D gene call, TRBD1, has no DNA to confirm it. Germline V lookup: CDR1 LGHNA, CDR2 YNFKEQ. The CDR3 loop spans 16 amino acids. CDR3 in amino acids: CASSQDVFPLGYEQYF.

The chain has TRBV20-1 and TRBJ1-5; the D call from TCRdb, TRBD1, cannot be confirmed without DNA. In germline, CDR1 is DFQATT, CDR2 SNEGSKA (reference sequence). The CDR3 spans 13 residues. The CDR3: CSARTGRDQPQHF.

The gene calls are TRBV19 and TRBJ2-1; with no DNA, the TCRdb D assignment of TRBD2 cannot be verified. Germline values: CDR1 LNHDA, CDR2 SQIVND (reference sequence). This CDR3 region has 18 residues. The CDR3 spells CASTRASGGPNSYNEQFF.

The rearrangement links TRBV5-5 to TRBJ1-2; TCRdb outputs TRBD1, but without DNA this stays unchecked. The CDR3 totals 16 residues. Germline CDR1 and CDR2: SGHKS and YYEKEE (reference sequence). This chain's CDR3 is CASSLSIGQLFNGYTF.

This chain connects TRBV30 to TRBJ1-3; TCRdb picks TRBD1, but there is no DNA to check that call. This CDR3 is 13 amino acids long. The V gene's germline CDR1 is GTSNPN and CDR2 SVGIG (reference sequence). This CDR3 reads CAWSRGGANTIYF.

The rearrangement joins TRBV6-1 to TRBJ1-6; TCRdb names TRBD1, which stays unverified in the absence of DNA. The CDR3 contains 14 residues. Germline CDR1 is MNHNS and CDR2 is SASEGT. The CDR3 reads CASTRTGGYSPLHF.

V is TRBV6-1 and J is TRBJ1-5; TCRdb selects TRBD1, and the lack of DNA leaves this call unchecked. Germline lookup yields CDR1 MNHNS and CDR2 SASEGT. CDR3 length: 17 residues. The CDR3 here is CASRRSYTGQGNQPQHF.

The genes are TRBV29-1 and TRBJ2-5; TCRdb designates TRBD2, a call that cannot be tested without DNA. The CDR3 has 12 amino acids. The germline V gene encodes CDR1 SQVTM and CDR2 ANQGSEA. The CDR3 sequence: CSVDDVAAAQYF.

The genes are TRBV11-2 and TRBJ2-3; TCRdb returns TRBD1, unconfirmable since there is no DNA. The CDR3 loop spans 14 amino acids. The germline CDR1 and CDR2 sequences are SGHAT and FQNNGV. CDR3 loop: CAITPRGRTDTQYF.

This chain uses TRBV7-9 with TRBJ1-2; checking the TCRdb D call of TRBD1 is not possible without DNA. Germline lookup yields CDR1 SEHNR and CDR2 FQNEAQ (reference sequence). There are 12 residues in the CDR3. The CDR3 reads CASSVSGEGYTF.

CDR3: CAIKPGQGAISSGNTIYF. This sequence joins TRBV10-3 and TRBJ1-3; TCRdb names TRBD1, which stays unverified in the absence of DNA. Per germline, CDR1 ENHRY and CDR2 SYGVKD. This CDR3 region has 18 residues.

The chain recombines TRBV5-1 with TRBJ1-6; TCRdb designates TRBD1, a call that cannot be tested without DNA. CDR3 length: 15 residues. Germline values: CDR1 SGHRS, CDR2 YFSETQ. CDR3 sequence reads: CASSFLGEGNSPLHF.